This T cell receptor (beta chain) was sequenced during a study of identical twins. From the 5' RACE reads, TCRdb called clonotypes with MiXCR, one entry per CDR3 protein. The table shows around 670,000 distinct CDR3 sequences, with over 5% occurring only once. The ends were cut back, 3 bases at V and 10 bases at J, with 15 bases in the middle. Germline V gene data show CDR1 as ENHRY and CDR2 as SYGVKD. This CDR3 is built from 14 residues. This clonotype came up a few times. V usage is TRBV10-3 and J usage is TRBJ1-4; D is uncertain. This sequence was found in a man aged 18 to 35 in good health. The sequenced material came from naive T cells sorted from blood. CDR3 region: CAISDVRWERKLFF. The CDR3 DNA is TGTGCCATCAGTGACGTAAGGTGGGAGCGAAAACTGTTTTTT.